This T cell receptor (beta chain) originates from a study of blood T cell repertoires in COVID-19. About the research overall: Material from acute and convalescent COVID-19 was sourced from the United States, Italy and Spain. Sources were T cells, B-cell-depleted T cells, or PBMCs; the material itself was cDNA or gDNA.

Repertoires were generated with immunoSEQ multiplex PCR, while TCRdb's copy carries only in-frame clones and drops some. The sample holds around 300,000 clones; roughly 87% are singletons and the top ten take approximately 2.4%. Germline V gives CDR1 SGHRS, CDR2 YFSETQ. V shed 3 bases and J 4 bases; nucleotides not matched to a gene: 7. The CDR3 is made up of 17 amino acids. The specimen sequenced was peripheral blood. The TCR sequence derives from a man younger than 35 with active or convalescent COVID-19. The chain uses TRBV5-1 and TRBJ1-6, with TRBD1 matching 10 bases. The CDR3, as DNA: TGCGCCAGCAGCTACCGACAGGGGGCCGATTATAATTCACCCCTCCACTTT. This encodes CASSYRQGADYNSPLHF.